This TCR beta chain was recovered during a study of shared clonotypes between healthy human individuals. Study-level results: Compared with memory subsets, naive subsets generally had larger estimated richness. What rarefaction showed was incomplete sorted-subset sequencing despite large depth. Generation probability values for non-shared clonotypes were lower than those for clonotypes shared by all four donors.

Only in-frame clones appear in the TCRdb table, and some are missing; sequencing was by immunoSEQ multiplex PCR. The top ten hold more than 0.12% of the sample, which has about 2.4 million clones, more than 90% seen once. V lost 5 bases, J lost 5 bases, and 13 bases lay in between. This CDR3 has 13 amino acids. Germline CDR1 is SGHTA and CDR2 is FQGNSA. CD4+ cell separation produced CD45RA+ naive and CD45RA-negative memory subsets. As for this clone: Its antigen is still unknown.

This chain connects TRBV7-2 to TRBJ2-7; D is ambiguous. The origin of this receptor is a man between 18 and 29 years old in good health. Input material: naive CD4+ T cells sorted from blood. The sample's subset: CD45RA+ positively selected. CDR3 nucleotides: TGTGCCAGCAGCCCGAGAACCCCCCACGAGCAGTACTTC. This gives the protein CASSPRTPHEQYF.